The 9 T cell receptor beta chains below all came from one sample that was sequenced in a study of CD8 T cells in Susac syndrome. About 0.5 to 1 ug RNA was reverse transcribed with random hexamers. TCRdb re-derived calls from the immunoSEQ multiplex PCR reads in MiXCR, one entry per CDR3 protein. The sample shows around 280,000 distinct CDR3 sequences, roughly 81% of them seen only once. The sample consisted of CD8+ T cells from PBMCs. These receptors came from a human donor with multiple sclerosis.

V gene TRBV19 combines with J gene TRBJ1-5; D is unresolved. V gave up 3 bases and J gave up 1 base, with 4 bases separating them. This CDR3 comprises 13 residues. Germline values: CDR1 LNHDA, CDR2 SQIVND (reference sequence). CDR3 bases: TGTGCCAGTAGTATGGGCAGCAATCAGCCCCAGCATTTT. Its translation: CASSMGSNQPQHF.

The V gene is TRBV13, the J gene TRBJ2-4, with TRBD1 matching over 8 bases. The germline CDR1 and CDR2 sequences are PRHDT and FYEKMQ (reference sequence). The CDR3 covers 16 residues. V was pared by 6 bases and J by 4 bases, with 11 bases of the junction left unmatched. The CDR3 nucleotides are TGTGCCAGCAGTGTAGGACAGGGTGGTTCGAAAAACATTCAGTACTTC. Amino acids: CASSVGQGGSKNIQYF. Combining the CDR3 with reference TRBV13 and TRBJ2-4 gives the whole variable domain AAGVIQSPRHLIKEKRETATLKCYPIPRHDTVYWYQQGPGQDPQFLISFYEKMQSDKGSIPDRFSAQQFSDYHSELNMSSLELGDSALYFCASSVGQGGSKNIQYFGAGTRLSVL.

V is TRBV11-2 and J is TRBJ2-1; D gene unclear. Trimming stripped 0 bases from V and 8 bases from J, with 8 bases between. The CDR3 is 13 amino acids. The V gene's germline CDR1 is SGHAT and CDR2 FQNNGV. The CDR3 loop reads CASSLEPRHEQFF. The CDR3 DNA sequence: TGTGCCAGCAGCTTAGAACCTAGACATGAGCAGTTCTTC.

This clonotype appeared once. The chain employs TRBV5-1 and TRBJ2-1; 10 nucleotides align to TRBD2. J lost 5 bases, V lost 2 bases, and 4 bases had no gene match. This CDR3 spans 15 amino acids. Germline V gives CDR1 SGHRS, CDR2 YFSETQ. CDR3 sequence: CASSFGLADDNEQFF. Here the CDR3 DNA reads TGCGCCAGCAGCTTCGGACTAGCGGACGACAATGAGCAGTTCTTC.

The chain joins TRBV29-1 to TRBJ2-7; TRBD2 aligns across 10 bases. The CDR3 totals 15 residues. After removal of 7 bases from V and 1 base from J, the junction contained 10 bases not matched to a gene. Germline assignment: CDR1 SQVTM and CDR2 ANQGSEA. CDR3: CSAQGGGLASYEQYF. As DNA, the CDR3 is TGCAGCGCCCAAGGTGGGGGACTAGCGTCCTACGAGCAGTACTTC.

This clonotype was detected a few times. The rearrangement joins TRBV9 to TRBJ2-7, with D tentatively TRBD2 (5 bases). Trimming cost V 0 bases and J 4 bases, with 11 bases left between them. The CDR3 loop spans 14 amino acids. Germline V gene sequence: CDR1 SGDLS, CDR2 YYNGEE. CDR3 coding DNA: TGTGCCAGCAGCGTAGGTCGAGGGCCATACGAGCAGTACTTC. It translates to CASSVGRGPYEQYF.

V is TRBV27 and J is TRBJ2-7, with D perhaps matching TRBD1 (6 bases). The germline V gene encodes CDR1 MNHEY and CDR2 SMNVEV (reference sequence). The V end was cut by 5 bases, the J end by 3 bases, with 14 bases between. The CDR3 is 14 amino acids. The CDR3: CASSQGHQYYEQYF. The CDR3 nucleotides read TGTGCCAGCAGTCAGGGACACCAGTACTACGAGCAGTACTTC.

This clonotype was recorded a few times. The genes are TRBV2 and TRBJ2-3; tentative D call: TRBD2 (6 bases). Between the trimmed V and J ends, which lost 2 bases and 0 bases, there was a span of 6 bases. Germline lookup yields CDR1 SNHLY and CDR2 FYNNEI. The CDR3 has 14 residues. The CDR3 DNA follows: TGTGCCAGCAGTGAAAGCGGGAGCACAGATACGCAGTATTTT. This translates into CASSESGSTDTQYF.

V is TRBV15 and J is TRBJ2-1; 10 bases map to TRBD1. This CDR3 spans 15 amino acids. CDR1 LNHNV and CDR2 YYDKDF come from the germline V gene (reference sequence). V trimming: 6 bases; J trimming: 10 bases; junction bases outside the gene matches: 12. In DNA form, the CDR3 reads TGTGCCACCAGAACCGGGACAGGGGCCCCCCGGGAGCAGTTCTTC. This encodes CATRTGTGAPREQFF.